The next 25 T cell receptor beta chains were all read from a single sample in a study of control samples from healthy donors and cancer patients (dated by TCRdb to 2020 to 2022). Receptors were amplified or captured by the immunoSEQ multiplex PCR assay. This immuneACCESS table, as held by TCRdb, lists in-frame sequences with V and J called but not all clones. Of the missing ones, under half trace to an unresolved V gene in checked studies; the others have no known cause. The sample includes 150,000 to 180,000 clones, with roughly 94% observed a single time. The top ten hold 5.7% of the sample. The sample consisted of blood. These receptor sequences come from a man between 40 and 49 years old in good health.

This clone was counted once. V and J are TRBV2 and TRBJ1-2; perhaps TRBD1 as D (5 bases). Trimming took off 7 bases at V and 4 bases at J, with 13 bases between the two ends. The CDR3 has 13 amino acids. The germline V gene encodes CDR1 SNHLY and CDR2 FYNNEI. The CDR3 nucleotides are TGTGCCAGCACGCGGGGGATTAGCTATGGCTACACCTTC. Translating gives CASTRGISYGYTF.

The CDR3 DNA follows: TGTGCCAGTAGTCCCCGGGACAGCAATCAGCCCCAGCATTTT. Protein product: CASSPRDSNQPQHF. The V call is TRBV19, the J call TRBJ1-5; D might be TRBD1 (5 bases). With 5 bases removed from V and 1 base from J, the gap between germline ends came to 9 bases. Germline V lookup: CDR1 LNHDA, CDR2 SQIVND (reference sequence). The CDR3 runs 14 residues.

The rearrangement joins TRBV29-1 to TRBJ2-7; perhaps D is TRBD1 or TRBD2 (5 bases each). Germline CDR1 reads SQVTM; CDR2 reads ANQGSEA. The CDR3 contains 11 residues. V was trimmed by 7 bases and J by 5 bases, leaving 12 bases between them. CDR3: CSAGPQDEQYF. The CDR3 region has the DNA TGCAGCGCGGGGCCACAGGACGAGCAGTACTTC.

The rearrangement joins TRBV19 to TRBJ1-1, with D perhaps TRBD1 (6 bases). Germline V CDR1 and CDR2: LNHDA, SQIVND (reference sequence). The CDR3 runs 14 residues. V was shortened by 6 bases and J by 4 bases, with 15 bases between the two germline ends. The DNA of the CDR3 is TGTGCCAGTAGAGCACTACAGGGTAGCACTGAAGCTTTCTTT. This encodes CASRALQGSTEAFF. The full variable domain, in which reference TRBV19 and TRBJ1-1 provide the parts outside the CDR3, is DGGITQSPKYLFRKEGQNVTLSCEQNLNHDAMYWYRQDPGQGLRLIYYSQIVNDFQKGDIAEGYSVSREKKESFPLTVTSAQKNPTAFYLCASRALQGSTEAFFGQGTRLTVV.

The chain joins TRBV19 to TRBJ2-7; maybe TRBD2 (6 bases). Germline values: CDR1 LNHDA, CDR2 SQIVND (reference sequence). The germline V and J ends were trimmed by 0 bases and 5 bases, with 11 bases remaining between them. This CDR3 spans 14 amino acids. The CDR3 loop reads CASSIDIGGNEQYF. CDR3 in DNA: TGTGCCAGTAGTATAGACATTGGGGGGAACGAGCAGTACTTC.

The chain links TRBV3-1 (or the pseudogene TRBV3-2) to TRBJ1-2; no definite D call. The V and J ends lost 0 bases and 0 bases respectively, with 8 bases between them. Germline V gene sequence: CDR1 LGHDT, CDR2 YNNKEL (reference sequence). The CDR3 runs to 15 residues. CDR3 bases: TGTGCCAGCAGCCAAGAGACACTCGCTAACTATGGCTACACCTTC. It encodes CASSQETLANYGYTF.

The V call is TRBV5-6, the J call TRBJ1-5; the match to TRBD1 covers 8 bases. Germline V gene lookup returns CDR1 SGHDT and CDR2 YYEEEE. This CDR3 contains 16 residues. After removal of 0 bases from V and 7 bases from J, the junction contained 9 bases not matched to a gene. The CDR3 DNA is TGTGCCAGCAGCTTGGGGCCAGGGGGCTTTGGACAGCCCCAGCATTTT. As protein: CASSLGPGGFGQPQHF.

The chain is built from TRBV7-3 and TRBJ1-1; TRBD1 might be the D (6 bases). Germline-derived CDR1 and CDR2 are SGHTA and FQGTGA. This CDR3 is 14 amino acids long. Trimming left V 5 bases short and J 6 bases short, with 16 bases between. The CDR3 region has the DNA TGTGCCAGCAGCACTGGACAGCCCGGCTCTGAAGCTTTCTTT. Amino acid sequence: CASSTGQPGSEAFF. The complete variable domain, with remaining parts taken from reference TRBV7-3 and TRBJ1-1, reads GAGVSQTPSNKVTEKGKYVELRCDPISGHTALYWYRQSLGQGPEFLIYFQGTGAADDSGLPNDRFFAVRPEGSVSTLKIQRTERGDSAVYLCASSTGQPGSEAFFGQGTRLTVV.

This clone was seen once. This chain connects TRBV2 to TRBJ1-2; D is uncertain. The V gene lost 3 bases and the J gene lost 7 bases, with 12 bases spanning the gap. Germline CDR1 and CDR2: SNHLY and FYNNEI. This CDR3 spans 13 amino acids. CDR3 in amino acids: CASSEGRVRGYTF. CDR3 nucleotide sequence: TGTGCCAGCAGTGAGGGAAGGGTACGTGGCTACACCTTC.

The chain is built from TRBV5-4 and TRBJ1-1, with TRBD1 matching over 11 bases. This CDR3 is built from 18 residues. The germline V gene has CDR1 SGHNT and CDR2 YYREEE (reference sequence). The V segment lost 4 bases and the J segment 6 bases; nucleotides outside the gene matches: 17. The CDR3 coding sequence is TGTGCCAGCAGCCAGAATCGTAGGACAGGGGGCCCTAAGGCTGAAGCTTTCTTT. Translation: CASSQNRRTGGPKAEAFF.

The rearrangement links TRBV6-5 to TRBJ2-3; D is perhaps TRBD2 (5 bases). The CDR3 sequence is 16 residues long. CDR1 is MNHEY and CDR2 is SVGAGI in the germline V gene. Deletions cut 0 bases from V and 1 base from J, with 11 bases between. The CDR3 nucleotides are TGTGCCAGCAGTTACTCGTCTAGCAGGCGCACAGATACGCAGTATTTT. It specifies CASSYSSSRRTDTQYF.

The chain recombines TRBV2 with TRBJ1-1, with D unresolved. The germline V gene has CDR1 SNHLY and CDR2 FYNNEI. The CDR3 runs to 14 residues. V dropped 3 bases and J dropped 1 base, with 9 bases sitting between them. The CDR3 reads CASSDVLGNTEAFF. The CDR3 DNA is TGTGCCAGCAGTGATGTATTAGGGAACACTGAAGCTTTCTTT.

The chain links TRBV11-3 to TRBJ2-2; 9 bases are shared with TRBD1. V dropped 4 bases and J dropped 4; count of bases not matched to a gene: 10. Germline CDR1 is SGHNT and CDR2 is YENEEA. The length of the CDR3 is 17 residues. The CDR3: CASSSRMDRGSTGELFF. The CDR3 nucleotides read TGTGCCAGCAGCTCCCGAATGGACAGGGGATCCACCGGGGAGCTGTTTTTT.

The V gene is TRBV2, the J gene TRBJ1-1; possibly TRBD1 for D (5 bases). V gave up 7 bases and J gave up 3 bases, with 9 bases separating them. The CDR3 is made up of 12 amino acids. The germline CDR1 and CDR2 sequences are SNHLY and FYNNEI. Here the CDR3 DNA reads TGTGCCAGCAAAGGCAGGGACACTGAAGCTTTCTTT. This translates into CASKGRDTEAFF.

The chain combines TRBV11-3 with TRBJ2-2; maybe TRBD2 (5 bases). Trimming took off 5 bases at V and 4 bases at J, with 8 bases between the two ends. The CDR3 spans 13 residues. Germline values: CDR1 SGHNT, CDR2 YENEEA. CDR3 loop: CASSTGLTGELFF. The CDR3 nucleotides read TGTGCCAGCAGCACCGGACTCACCGGGGAGCTGTTTTTT.

This chain connects TRBV4-3 to TRBJ2-1, with TRBD2 matching 8 bases. The CDR3 covers 17 residues. Germline loops: CDR1 LGHNA, CDR2 YSLEER. Trimming cost V 0 bases and J 2 bases; bases outside gene matches: 6. CDR3 loop: CASSQDDARGAYNEQFF. The CDR3 nucleotides are TGCGCCAGCAGCCAAGATGATGCGCGGGGGGCCTACAATGAGCAGTTCTTC.

This chain uses TRBV7-8 with TRBJ2-1; a possible D gene is TRBD2 (6 bases). Germline V gene lookup returns CDR1 SGHVS and CDR2 FQNEAQ. This CDR3 is 15 amino acids long. The germline V and J ends were trimmed by 3 bases and 4 bases, with 13 bases remaining between them. This CDR3 is CASSLVGGEYNEQFF. In DNA form, the CDR3 reads TGTGCCAGCAGCTTGGTCGGCGGGGAGTACAATGAGCAGTTCTTC.

The V call is TRBV6-6, the J call TRBJ1-1; D may be TRBD1 (6 bases). The germline gives CDR1 MNHNY, CDR2 SVGAGI (reference sequence). This CDR3 spans 15 amino acids. The V end was cut by 0 bases, the J end by 4 bases, with 12 bases between. CDR3 in DNA: TGTGCCAGCAGTTACTCTCAAGGGGGGGGCACTGAAGCTTTCTTT. This sequence encodes CASSYSQGGGTEAFF.

There are a few counts of this clone. Other DNA sequences within the sample encode an identical CDR3. V is TRBV18 and J is TRBJ1-1; possible D gene TRBD1, 6 bases. Trimming stripped 0 bases from V and 1 base from J, with 9 bases between. This CDR3 has 15 residues. Germline V gene data show CDR1 as KGHSH and CDR2 as LQKENI. This CDR3 is CASSPPGTRNTEAFF. The CDR3 nucleotides read TGTGCCAGCTCACCACCGGGGACAAGGAACACTGAAGCTTTCTTT.

The genes are TRBV7-8 and TRBJ1-2, with 10 bases fitting TRBD1. Trimming at V came to 2 bases and at J to 6 bases, leaving 6 bases not matched to a gene. The CDR3 is 15 residues long. CDR1 is SGHVS and CDR2 is FQNEAQ in the germline V gene. The CDR3 nucleotides read TGTGCCAGCAGCTTATCCGGACAGGGGGTCGATGGCTACACCTTC. Its translation: CASSLSGQGVDGYTF. Drawing the rest from reference TRBV7-8 and TRBJ1-2, the complete variable domain is GAGVSQSPRYKVAKRGQDVALRCDPISGHVSLFWYQQALGQGPEFLTYFQNEAQLDKSGLPSDRFFAERPEGSVSTLKIQRTQQEDSAVYLCASSLSGQGVDGYTFGSGTRLTVV.

The V gene is TRBV5-1, the J gene TRBJ2-7; 14 nucleotides line up with TRBD2. With V trimmed by 3 bases and J by 3 bases, 2 bases remained unmatched. The germline CDR1 and CDR2 sequences are SGHRS and YFSETQ. The CDR3 loop spans 15 amino acids. This CDR3 reads CASSWTSGGNYEQYF. The CDR3 region has the DNA TGCGCCAGCAGCTGGACTAGCGGGGGGAACTACGAGCAGTACTTC.

The chain uses TRBV19 and TRBJ2-1; D is perhaps TRBD1 or TRBD2 (5 bases each). The CDR3 has 12 residues. Germline assignment: CDR1 LNHDA and CDR2 SQIVND (reference sequence). V lost 9 bases and J lost 3, with 9 bases in between. The CDR3 protein is CASLGGYNEQFF. As DNA, the CDR3 is TGTGCCAGCCTTGGGGGCTACAATGAGCAGTTCTTC.

This sequence joins TRBV28 and TRBJ1-2; D gene uncertain. Germline V gene data show CDR1 as MDHEN and CDR2 as SYDVKM. The V gene lost 7 bases and the J gene lost 4 bases, with 13 bases spanning the gap. The CDR3 has 13 amino acids. The CDR3 spells CASNSATPYGYTF. In nucleotides, the CDR3 is TGTGCCAGCAACTCCGCGACCCCCTATGGCTACACCTTC.

V is TRBV4-1 and J is TRBJ1-1; the D is unclear. Trimming took off 0 bases at V and 8 bases at J, with 7 bases between the two ends. The CDR3 consists of 12 residues. The germline V gene encodes CDR1 MGHRA and CDR2 YSYEKL. In DNA, the CDR3 is TGCGCCAGCAGCCAAGATAGGTCGGAAGCTTTCTTT. It specifies CASSQDRSEAFF.

Notes on this clone: Other DNA sequences of this sample code for an identical CDR3. The genes are TRBV5-1 and TRBJ2-5, with 8 bases identical to TRBD2. Trimming at V came to 0 bases and at J to 5 bases, leaving 9 bases not matched to a gene. The CDR3 is 16 amino acids. The V gene's germline CDR1 is SGHRS and CDR2 YFSETQ. For the CDR3, the DNA is TGCGCCAGCAGCTTGGGGCGGGGGGACCCATTGGAGACCCAGTACTTC. It yields the protein CASSLGRGDPLETQYF.